The 26 T cell receptor beta chains below come from one sample, sequenced in a study of T cell responses to AZD1222 COVID-19 vaccine. Using immunoSEQ multiplex PCR, the repertoire was profiled, and TCRdb retains in-frame clones only, with some absent. The table has 100,000 to 130,000 clones, 85% to 90% seen once. The source was peripheral blood, collected on day 0 of AZD1222 vaccination. These receptors all stem from an adult in good health.

The V gene is TRBV5-6, the J gene TRBJ1-1; 10 nucleotides align to TRBD1. Germline trimming cut 0 bases from V and 4 bases from J; bases unmatched to any gene: 3. The CDR3 is made up of 15 amino acids. From germline, CDR1 is SGHDT and CDR2 YYEEEE. The CDR3 nucleotides read TGTGCCAGCAGCTTGGAGACAGGGGGCGGCACTGAAGCTTTCTTT. Amino acid sequence: CASSLETGGGTEAFF.

The chain joins TRBV5-1 to TRBJ2-1, with TRBD2 as a possible D gene (5 bases). Germline assignment: CDR1 SGHRS and CDR2 YFSETQ. Trimming removed 4 bases at V and 3 bases at J, with 20 bases between. The CDR3 totals 17 residues. CDR3 sequence: CASSQATGILGYNEQFF. The DNA for the CDR3 is TGCGCCAGCAGCCAAGCCACCGGGATCCTAGGCTACAATGAGCAGTTCTTC.

This clone has just one count. The chain carries TRBV6-1 and TRBJ2-1; 7 bases match TRBD2. The germline gives CDR1 MNHNS, CDR2 SASEGT. This CDR3 contains 15 residues. V was clipped by 1 base and J by 6 bases; unmatched bases: 6. The CDR3 region is CASSEGGTTFNEQFF. CDR3 DNA: TGTGCCAGCAGTGAAGGTGGGACTACTTTCAATGAGCAGTTCTTC.

The chain carries TRBV11-1 and TRBJ2-1; TRBD1 or TRBD2 may be the D gene (6 bases each). Per the germline V gene, CDR1 is SGHAT and CDR2 is FQDESV (reference sequence). The CDR3 spans 16 residues. The V end lost 1 base, the J end lost 4 bases, and 14 bases lay between the germline ends. In nucleotides, the CDR3 is TGTGCCAGCAGCTTAGGTGCCGAGGGGGGTTACAATGAGCAGTTCTTC. It codes for CASSLGAEGGYNEQFF.

The rearrangement joins TRBV18 to TRBJ1-6; the D is unclear. The CDR3 sequence is 16 residues long. Trimming stripped 2 bases from V and 0 bases from J, with 8 bases between. The germline V gene encodes CDR1 KGHSH and CDR2 LQKENI. This CDR3 is CASSPEESSYNSPLHF. CDR3 DNA sequence: TGTGCCAGCTCACCAGAAGAGAGCTCCTATAATTCACCCCTCCACTTT.

This sequence joins TRBV7-9 and TRBJ1-1; D is uncertain. The germline V gene encodes CDR1 SEHNR and CDR2 FQNEAQ (reference sequence). The CDR3 consists of 12 residues. The ends were cut back, 5 bases at V and 8 bases at J, with 12 bases in the middle. This chain's CDR3 is CASSLAGVEAFF. CDR3 in DNA: TGTGCCAGCAGCCTCGCGGGCGTCGAAGCTTTCTTT.

This chain joins TRBV6-5 and TRBJ1-2; 9 bases map to TRBD1. The junction had 9 bases not matched to a gene; V was cut back by 5 bases and J by 5 bases. The CDR3 spans 15 residues. The germline V gene encodes CDR1 MNHEY and CDR2 SVGAGI. In DNA, the CDR3 is TGTGCCAGCAGTAACTGGGGACAGGGAAATTATGGCTACACCTTC. It codes for CASSNWGQGNYGYTF.

The chain combines TRBV5-4 with TRBJ2-7; D might be TRBD2 (5 bases). Trimming pared 3 bases from V and 1 base from J, leaving 23 bases between. The germline gives CDR1 SGHNT, CDR2 YYREEE (reference sequence). This CDR3 has 18 residues. In DNA form, the CDR3 reads TGTGCCAGCAGCTCCTTGGACGCCCAAACCCGAGGGTCCTACGAGCAGTACTTC. As protein: CASSSLDAQTRGSYEQYF.

This chain connects TRBV7-2 to TRBJ2-2; the D gene is possibly TRBD2 (6 bases). Germline values: CDR1 SGHTA, CDR2 FQGNSA. The V end was cut by 2 bases, the J end by 2 bases, with 12 bases between. The CDR3 covers 16 residues. The CDR3 loop reads CASSLSGTSNTGELFF. The DNA for the CDR3 is TGTGCCAGCAGCTTATCCGGGACTTCCAACACCGGGGAGCTGTTTTTT.

This clone was seen a single time. This rearrangement joins TRBV6-2 or TRBV6-3 to TRBJ1-5; 10 nucleotides align to TRBD1. V lost 0 bases, J lost 6 bases, and 5 bases stayed unmatched. CDR3 length: 16 amino acids. The germline V gene encodes CDR1 MNHEY and CDR2 SVGEGT. The CDR3 region is CASSYSRDRGTQPQHF. CDR3 coding DNA: TGTGCCAGCAGTTACTCCAGGGACAGGGGAACTCAGCCCCAGCATTTT.

The chain has TRBV21-1 and TRBJ1-3; the D call in the table, TRBD1, was not verified against the DNA. TRBV21-1 is shown as a pseudogene. The CDR3 covers 17 residues. The CDR3 is CASSKSGWAGARDTIYF. CDR3 nucleotides: TGTGCCAGCAGCAAATCGGGGTGGGCAGGGGCCAGGGACACCATATATTTT.

The genes are TRBV21-1 and TRBJ1-2. TRBV21-1 is a pseudogene segment. The CDR3 sequence is 16 residues long. The CDR3 DNA is TGTGCCAGCAGCACCCCCGCGGGGGGCAGTAACTATGGCTACACCTTC. It is translated as CASSTPAGGSNYGYTF.

The V gene is TRBV30, the J gene TRBJ1-4; tentatively, D is TRBD1 (5 bases). V shed 4 bases and J shed 7 bases, with 16 bases lying between them. This CDR3 spans 14 amino acids. The germline V gene encodes CDR1 GTSNPN and CDR2 SVGIG (reference sequence). The DNA for the CDR3 is TGTGCCTGGACTCCGGGACCTGGGGTTGAAAAACTGTTTTTT. This translates into CAWTPGPGVEKLFF.

This clone occurred many times. This rearrangement joins TRBV6-1 to TRBJ1-4; TRBD1 matches 7 bases. The CDR3 sequence is 17 residues long. Trimming at V came to 2 bases and at J to 4 bases, leaving 10 bases not matched to a gene. The germline V gene encodes CDR1 MNHNS and CDR2 SASEGT. The CDR3: CASSERWQGDVNEKLFF. In DNA, the CDR3 is TGTGCCAGCAGTGAAAGGTGGCAGGGGGATGTTAATGAAAAACTGTTTTTT.

The CDR3 region is CASSLRGFLAGVSDTQYF. The CDR3 DNA follows: TGTGCCAGCAGCTTAAGAGGGTTTCTAGCGGGGGTCTCAGATACGCAGTATTTT. The chain has TRBV7-8 and TRBJ2-3; 10 nucleotides match TRBD2. The CDR3 is made up of 18 amino acids. Germline V lookup: CDR1 SGHVS, CDR2 FQNEAQ. V gave up 2 bases and J gave up 4 bases; unmatched junction bases: 12.

The chain uses TRBV5-1 and TRBJ2-7; 7 bases agree with TRBD2. The CDR3 covers 15 residues. Per the germline V gene, CDR1 is SGHRS and CDR2 is YFSETQ. J lost 0 bases, V lost 0 bases, and 3 bases had no gene match. CDR3 coding DNA: TGCGCCAGCAGCTTGGCCGGGAGGAGCTCCTACGAGCAGTACTTC. This sequence encodes CASSLAGRSSYEQYF.

This clone has more than one count but fewer than ten. The J gene is TRBJ1-1, the V gene TRBV12-5; D remains ambiguous. This CDR3 is built from 13 residues. Looked up from germline, CDR1 is LGHNT and CDR2 is FRNRAP. Trimming took off 0 bases at V and 8 bases at J, with 10 bases between the two ends. The DNA of the CDR3 is TGTGCTAGTGGTTTGGTAAGAGAAGGGGAAGCTTTCTTT. The encoded protein is CASGLVREGEAFF.

The gene calls are TRBV7-2 and TRBJ1-2, with D perhaps TRBD1 (5 bases). Trimming cost V 1 base and J 7 bases, with 7 bases left between them. This CDR3 has 12 residues. Germline V gene sequence: CDR1 SGHTA, CDR2 FQGNSA. The CDR3 nucleotides are TGTGCCAGCAGCTTAGTCAGGGTTGGCTACACCTTC. Protein product: CASSLVRVGYTF. The full variable domain, in which reference TRBV7-2 and TRBJ1-2 provide the parts outside the CDR3, is GAGVSQSPSNKVTEKGKDVELRCDPISGHTALYWYRQSLGQGLEFLIYFQGNSAPDKSGLPSDRFSAERTGGSVSTLTIQRTQQEDSAVYLCASSLVRVGYTFGSGTRLTVV.

The chain has TRBV5-6 and TRBJ1-1; maybe TRBD1 (6 bases). CDR1 and CDR2 (germline): SGHDT, YYEEEE. The CDR3 spans 15 residues. Trimming cost V 7 bases and J 5 bases, with 21 bases left between them. DNA for the CDR3: TGTGCCAGCGAAAGGGGGGATGGGACGAGGACTGAAGCTTTCTTT. Translation: CASERGDGTRTEAFF.

The DNA of the CDR3 is TGTGCCAGCAGTTACGGCCTAGGACAGGGGGCTGATGGCTACACCTTC. Protein sequence: CASSYGLGQGADGYTF. The chain has TRBV6-5 and TRBJ1-2; 11 bases agree with TRBD1. This CDR3 is 16 amino acids long. Germline V CDR1 and CDR2: MNHEY, SVGAGI. J gave up 6 bases and V 2 bases, and 8 bases lay outside the gene matches.

This sequence joins TRBV4-3 and TRBJ1-2; 7 positions match TRBD1. Germline V gives CDR1 LGHNA, CDR2 YSLEER. The CDR3 consists of 15 residues. The V segment lost 0 bases and the J segment 4 bases; nucleotides outside the gene matches: 5. The chain's CDR3 is CASSQEKGAGYGYTF. CDR3 nucleotides: TGCGCCAGCAGCCAAGAAAAGGGGGCGGGCTATGGCTACACCTTC.

The rearrangement uses TRBV19 and TRBJ1-5, with 7 nucleotides matching TRBD1. J gave up 2 bases and V 5 bases, and 6 bases lay outside the gene matches. There are 15 residues in the CDR3. The germline gives CDR1 LNHDA, CDR2 SQIVND (reference sequence). The CDR3 DNA sequence: TGTGCCAGTAGTCTACAGGGGACGGGCAATCAGCCCCAGCATTTT. Its protein is CASSLQGTGNQPQHF.

The V call is TRBV30, the J call TRBJ1-3; D uncertain. Looked up from germline, CDR1 is GTSNPN and CDR2 is SVGIG (reference sequence). V was pared by 0 bases and J by 2 bases, with 8 bases between. The CDR3 loop spans 14 amino acids. In DNA, the CDR3 is TGTGCCTGGAGTGTGGAGGCAACTGGAAACACCATATATTTT. This translates into CAWSVEATGNTIYF. The full variable domain, in which reference TRBV30 and TRBJ1-3 provide the parts outside the CDR3, is SQTIHQWPATLVQPVGSPLSLECTVEGTSNPNLYWYRQAAGRGLQLLFYSVGIGQISSEVPQNLSASRPQDRQFILSSKKLLLSDSGFYLCAWSVEATGNTIYFGEGSWLTVV.

The chain uses TRBV5-1 and TRBJ2-1; 7 positions agree with TRBD1. The germline CDR1 and CDR2 sequences are SGHRS and YFSETQ. There are 14 residues in the CDR3. V dropped 2 bases and J dropped 5; count of bases not matched to a gene: 4. The CDR3 region is CASSFGQEDNEQFF. In DNA, the CDR3 is TGCGCCAGCAGCTTCGGACAGGAGGACAATGAGCAGTTCTTC.

The J gene is TRBJ1-2, the V gene TRBV7-9, with 7 bases identical to TRBD1. The germline V gene has CDR1 SEHNR and CDR2 FQNEAQ (reference sequence). The V gene end was trimmed by 3 bases and the J gene end by 8 bases; junction bases not matched to a gene: 3. The CDR3 spans 12 residues. This CDR3 is CASSFDREGYTF. DNA of the CDR3: TGTGCCAGCAGCTTCGACAGGGAAGGCTACACCTTC. Looking up the rest from reference TRBV7-9 and TRBJ1-2 gives the full variable domain: DTGVSQNPRHKITKRGQNVTFRCDPISEHNRLYWYRQTLGQGPEFLTYFQNEAQLEKSRLLSDRFSAERPKGSFSTLEIQRTEQGDSAMYLCASSFDREGYTFGSGTRLTVV.

This chain joins TRBV30 and TRBJ1-4; TRBD1 matches 7 bases. V shed 5 bases and J 3 bases; nucleotides not matched to a gene: 3. Germline V lookup: CDR1 GTSNPN, CDR2 SVGIG (reference sequence). This CDR3 contains 13 residues. The CDR3 loop reads CAWDREANEKLFF. In DNA form, the CDR3 reads TGTGCCTGGGACAGGGAAGCTAATGAAAAACTGTTTTTT. The variable domain in full, with the rest retrieved from reference TRBV30 and TRBJ1-4, is SQTIHQWPATLVQPVGSPLSLECTVEGTSNPNLYWYRQAAGRGLQLLFYSVGIGQISSEVPQNLSASRPQDRQFILSSKKLLLSDSGFYLCAWDREANEKLFFGSGTQLSVL.